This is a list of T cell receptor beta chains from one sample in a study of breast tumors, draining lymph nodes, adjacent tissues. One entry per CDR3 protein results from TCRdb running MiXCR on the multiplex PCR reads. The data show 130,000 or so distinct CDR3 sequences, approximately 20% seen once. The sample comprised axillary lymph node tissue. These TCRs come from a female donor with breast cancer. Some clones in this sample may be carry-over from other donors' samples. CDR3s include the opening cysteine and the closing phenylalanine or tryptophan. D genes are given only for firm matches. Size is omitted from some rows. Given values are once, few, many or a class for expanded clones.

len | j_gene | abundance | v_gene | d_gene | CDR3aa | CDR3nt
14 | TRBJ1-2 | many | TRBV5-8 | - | CASSFHDSLYGYTF | TGTGCCAGCAGCTTTCACGACAGCCTCTATGGCTACACCTTC
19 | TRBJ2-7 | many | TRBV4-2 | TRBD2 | CASSQDLAGGLGGSYEQYF | TGTGCCAGCAGCCAAGATCTAGCGGGAGGGCTAGGGGGATCCTACGAGCAGTACTTC
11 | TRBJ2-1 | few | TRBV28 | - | CASSYPPLHFF | TGTGCCAGCAGTTACCCCCCCCTCCACTTCTTC
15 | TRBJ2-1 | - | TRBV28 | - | CASSLRTRNGDEQFF | TGTGCCAGCAGTCTACGTACAAGAAACGGCGATGAGCAGTTCTTC
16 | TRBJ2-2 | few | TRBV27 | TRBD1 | CASSLLGTGNSGELFF | TGTGCCAGCAGTTTATTAGGGACAGGGAATTCCGGGGAGCTGTTTTTT
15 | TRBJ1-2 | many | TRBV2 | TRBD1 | CASSQTGETNYGYTF | TGTGCCAGCAGCCAGACAGGGGAGACTAACTATGGCTACACCTTC
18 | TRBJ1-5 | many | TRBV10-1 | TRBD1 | CASTQDRGEGHAGQPQHF | TGCGCCAGCACCCAGGACAGGGGAGAGGGGCATGCAGGTCAGCCCCAGCATTTT
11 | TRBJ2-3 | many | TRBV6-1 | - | CASSLTDTQYF | TGTGCCAGCAGTCTAACAGATACGCAGTATTTT
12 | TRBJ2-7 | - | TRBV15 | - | CATSAMGSEQYF | TGTGCCACCAGCGCTATGGGATCCGAGCAGTACTTT
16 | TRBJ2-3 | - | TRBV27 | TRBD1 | CASSSRQGWSTDTQYF | TGTGCCAGCAGTTCCCGACAGGGGTGGAGCACAGATACGCAGTATTTT
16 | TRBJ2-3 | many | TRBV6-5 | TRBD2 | CASSYSGLAGTDTQYF | TGTGCCAGCAGTTACTCGGGACTAGCGGGCACAGATACGCAGTATTTT
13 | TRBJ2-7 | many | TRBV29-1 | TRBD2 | CSVGGREGYEQYF | TGCAGCGTCGGAGGGCGGGAGGGCTACGAGCAGTACTTC
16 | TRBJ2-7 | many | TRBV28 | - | CASSFAGADPSYEQYF | TGTGCCAGCAGTTTCGCAGGGGCTGACCCTTCCTACGAGCAGTACTTC
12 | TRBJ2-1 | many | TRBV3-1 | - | CASSQGRYEQFF | TGTGCCAGCAGCCAAGGGCGCTATGAGCAGTTCTTC
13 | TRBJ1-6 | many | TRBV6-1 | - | CASSEGGGSPLHF | TGTGCCAGCAGTGAGGGCGGGGGTTCACCCCTCCACTTT
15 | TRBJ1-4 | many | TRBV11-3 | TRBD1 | CASSLGDRDNEKLFF | TGTGCCAGCAGCTTAGGGGACAGGGATAATGAAAAACTGTTTTTT
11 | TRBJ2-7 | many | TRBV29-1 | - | CSVGGSREQYF | TGCAGCGTTGGGGGGTCTCGAGAGCAGTACTTC
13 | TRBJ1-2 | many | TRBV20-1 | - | CSARDPDNYGYTF | TGCAGTGCTAGAGATCCCGACAACTATGGCTACACCTTC
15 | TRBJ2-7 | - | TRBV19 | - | CASSSSSSGSYELYF | TGTGCCAGTAGTTCCTCTTCGTCCGGCTCCTACGAGCTGTACTTC
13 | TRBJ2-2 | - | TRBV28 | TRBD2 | CASGREITGELFF | TGTGCCAGCGGGCGGGAGATCACCGGGGAGCTGTTTTTT